The clone carrying this T cell receptor (beta chain) is a singleton in its sample. Contact with a PCR-confirmed or clinician-diagnosed COVID-19 case occurred within 2 weeks of entry. V was trimmed by 1 base and J by 0 bases, leaving 13 bases between them. Germline V gives CDR1 KGHSH, CDR2 LQKENI. This CDR3 region has 18 residues. This specimen belongs to a study of blood T cell repertoires in COVID-19. Study background: Some COVID-19 samples were acute and others convalescent; all came from the United States, Italy and Spain.

Profiling relied on immunoSEQ multiplex PCR, and the TCRdb table lists in-frame clones only, not all of them. The sample carries approximately 250,000 clones, 80% to 95% recorded once. This TCR was recovered from a man aged 35 to 55 who had been exposed to COVID-19. The gene calls are TRBV18 and TRBJ2-6; unclear D gene. The sequenced sample was PBMCs or T cells enriched from blood (not recorded which). This CDR3 reads CASSPLQASSSGANVLTF. DNA for the CDR3: TGTGCCAGCTCACCACTCCAGGCCTCAAGCTCTGGGGCCAACGTCCTGACTTTC. Filled out from reference TRBV18 and TRBJ2-6, the complete variable domain reads NAGVMQNPRHLVRRRGQEARLRCSPMKGHSHVYWYRQLPEEGLKFMVYLQKENIIDESGMPKERFSAEFPKEGPSILRIQQVVRGDSAAYFCASSPLQASSSGANVLTFGAGSRLTVL.